The 9 T cell receptor beta chains below come from one sample, sequenced in a study of cytomegalovirus exposure and HLA in healthy donors. PCR amplification relied on 60 Vbeta primers (plus 13 Jbeta primers). Only in-frame clones appear in the TCRdb table, and some are missing; sequencing was by immunoSEQ multiplex PCR. This specimen shows about 130,000 clones; the ten leading clones hold roughly 1%. The source material was PBMCs. These receptors all stem from a man between 18 and 29 years old in good health and CMV-seronegative.

J is TRBJ2-7 and V is TRBV2; 10 nucleotides agree with TRBD1. The V gene's germline CDR1 is SNHLY and CDR2 FYNNEI. The CDR3 totals 14 residues. Trimming at V came to 7 bases and at J to 5 bases, leaving 8 bases not matched to a gene. CDR3 region: CASTKDRGLDEQYF. Here the CDR3 DNA reads TGTGCCAGCACCAAAGACAGGGGGCTTGACGAGCAGTACTTC. Full variable domain (missing parts from reference TRBV2 and TRBJ2-7): EPEVTQTPSHQVTQMGQEVILRCVPISNHLYFYWYRQILGQKVEFLVSFYNNEISEKSEIFDDQFSVERPDGSNFTLKIRSTKLEDSAMYFCASTKDRGLDEQYFGPGTRLTVT.

The V and J genes are TRBV18 and TRBJ2-5; tentatively, D is TRBD1 (5 bases). The CDR3 has 13 amino acids. CDR1 is KGHSH and CDR2 is LQKENI in the germline V gene. V shed 3 bases and J shed 5 bases, with 10 bases lying between them. The CDR3 loop is CASSPGRAETQYF. The CDR3 DNA reads TGTGCCAGCTCACCGGGCAGGGCCGAGACCCAGTACTTC.

This chain uses TRBV19 with TRBJ1-5; D perhaps matches TRBD1 (5 bases). CDR3 length: 14 residues. V lost 8 bases and J lost 5, with 16 bases in between. CDR1 is LNHDA and CDR2 is SQIVND in the germline V gene (reference sequence). DNA for the CDR3: TGTGCCAGTTCCTACAGGACTAACCATCAGCCCCAGCATTTT. Translated: CASSYRTNHQPQHF.

The gene calls are TRBV10-2 and TRBJ2-1, with 9 nucleotides matching TRBD1. V trimming: 6 bases; J trimming: 0 bases; junction bases outside the gene matches: 3. The V gene's germline CDR1 is WSHSY and CDR2 SAAADI. The CDR3 spans 15 residues. As DNA, the CDR3 is TGCGCCAGCAGCGGGACAGGGAGCTCCTACAATGAGCAGTTCTTC. Translating gives CASSGTGSSYNEQFF.

This chain uses TRBV27 with TRBJ2-1; 8 bases match TRBD2. Germline CDR1 MNHEY, CDR2 SMNVEV (reference sequence). Germline trimming cut 6 bases from V and 0 bases from J; bases unmatched to any gene: 7. This CDR3 region has 16 residues. The CDR3 spells CASRLSAGGSYNEQFF. As DNA, the CDR3 is TGTGCCAGCAGACTATCGGCGGGAGGCTCCTACAATGAGCAGTTCTTC.

The rearrangement joins TRBV18 to TRBJ1-2; 7 nucleotides line up with TRBD1. This CDR3 has 14 amino acids. J was trimmed by 2 bases and V by 2 bases; bases with no gene match: 2. The V gene's germline CDR1 is KGHSH and CDR2 LQKENI. The CDR3 DNA sequence: TGTGCCAGCTCACCAAAGACAGGGAACTATGGCTACACCTTC. Protein sequence: CASSPKTGNYGYTF.

The V and J genes are TRBV11-2 and TRBJ2-3, with 8 bases identical to TRBD2. This CDR3 has 16 residues. Germline assignment: CDR1 SGHAT and CDR2 FQNNGV. V lost 5 bases to trimming and J lost 5 bases; unmatched junction nucleotides: 12. In DNA, the CDR3 is TGTGCCAGCAGCCTGAGCAGCGGGAGAAGGTTAGATACGCAGTATTTT. It codes for CASSLSSGRRLDTQYF.

The V and J genes are TRBV19 and TRBJ2-6; 7 positions agree with TRBD2. CDR1 and CDR2 (germline): LNHDA, SQIVND (reference sequence). The V gene end was trimmed by 5 bases and the J gene end by 2 bases; junction bases not matched to a gene: 12. This CDR3 is 18 amino acids long. CDR3 residues: CASSPVGGGRPGANVLTF. Here the CDR3 DNA reads TGTGCCAGTAGTCCCGTTGGGGGAGGGAGACCTGGGGCCAACGTCCTGACTTTC.

The chain carries TRBV2 and TRBJ2-7; TRBD2 aligns across 7 bases. The J segment lost 11 bases and the V segment lost 3 bases, leaving 7 bases of the junction unmatched. CDR1 and CDR2 from the germline V gene are SNHLY and FYNNEI. The CDR3 spans 12 residues. CDR3 residues: CASSESIREEYF. CDR3 bases: TGTGCCAGCAGTGAGAGTATCCGGGAGGAGTACTTC.